The text below deals with one T cell receptor (beta chain). Its antigen remains unidentified. The CDR3 is 18 residues long. CDR1 DFQATT and CDR2 SNEGSKA come from the germline V gene (reference sequence). The V and J ends lost 6 bases and 0 bases, in that order; junction bases with no gene match: 14. This specimen comes from a study of T-cell reconstitution after alpha-beta-depleted transplantation in children. Overall study results and limits: In patients about two months after transplant, alpha-beta T cells reportedly arose from several hundred expanded graft clones.

As it was prepared, the TCRbeta library received unique molecular identifiers. TCRdb recomputed calls from the PCR reads with MiXCR, one row per CDR3 protein. The data contain about a million distinct CDR3 sequences, roughly 29% of them singletons. This sequence was found in a boy in the first two years of life who had a stem cell transplant for SCID, so the T cells may come from the graft donor. The genes are TRBV20-1 and TRBJ2-1; 10 nucleotides agree with TRBD1. This sample comprised PBMCs, mostly from graft donor cells, obtained 360 days after TCRalphabeta/CD19-depleted stem cell transplant. The CDR3 is CSAPDRGKNYNSYNEQFF. The CDR3 DNA reads TGCAGTGCCCCGGACAGGGGGAAAAACTATAACTCCTACAATGAGCAGTTCTTC.